Shown below are 9 T cell receptor beta chains from a single sample sequenced in a study of blood T cell repertoires in COVID-19. Only in-frame clones appear in the TCRdb table, and some are missing; sequencing was by immunoSEQ multiplex PCR. Of under 100,000 clones listed, just under 85% were seen once; the top ten hold approximately 12%. Input material: peripheral blood. The receptors shown here come from a woman aged 65 to 85 with active or convalescent COVID-19.

J is TRBJ1-5 and V is TRBV6-5; D not resolved. With 6 bases removed from V and 4 bases from J, the gap between germline ends came to 10 bases. This CDR3 has 13 residues. CDR1 is MNHEY, CDR2 SVGAGI, per germline. The CDR3 here is CASRADSNQPQHF. Written as DNA, the CDR3 is TGTGCCAGCAGAGCCGATAGTAATCAGCCCCAGCATTTT.

This chain joins TRBV4-3 and TRBJ1-2, with 7 bases fitting TRBD1. From germline, CDR1 is LGHNA and CDR2 YSLEER. The CDR3 is 17 residues long. The trim removed 0 bases at V and 2 bases at J, leaving 9 bases unmatched. DNA of the CDR3: TGCGCCAGCAGCCAAGAGGACAGGCCTTCATCCAACTATGGCTACACCTTC. This codes for CASSQEDRPSSNYGYTF.

The chain uses TRBV11-2 and TRBJ2-3; the match to TRBD2 covers 11 bases. V lost 0 bases and J lost 8; bases outside the gene matches: 10. CDR1 is SGHAT, CDR2 FQNNGV, per germline. This CDR3 is 17 amino acids long. The CDR3 spells CASSLDLAGGPLGTQYF. CDR3 coding DNA: TGTGCCAGCAGCTTAGATCTAGCGGGGGGCCCGCTGGGTACGCAGTATTTT.

The chain combines TRBV7-8 with TRBJ1-5, with no clear D. The CDR3 has 12 amino acids. Per germline, CDR1 SGHVS and CDR2 FQNEAQ. V gave up 0 bases and J gave up 8 bases, with 5 bases separating them. CDR3: CASSLAGEPQHF. DNA for the CDR3: TGTGCCAGCAGCTTAGCTGGAGAGCCCCAGCATTTT. Supplemented by reference TRBV7-8 and TRBJ1-5, the full variable domain reads GAGVSQSPRYKVAKRGQDVALRCDPISGHVSLFWYQQALGQGPEFLTYFQNEAQLDKSGLPSDRFFAERPEGSVSTLKIQRTQQEDSAVYLCASSLAGEPQHFGDGTRLSIL.

This clone was picked up one time. The V and J genes are TRBV28 and TRBJ2-1; 7 bases are a match to TRBD1. The V gene's germline CDR1 is MDHEN and CDR2 SYDVKM. The J segment lost 4 bases and the V segment lost 5 bases, leaving 14 bases of the junction unmatched. The CDR3 runs 17 residues. The CDR3 protein is CASSTQGLNSFYNEQFF. DNA for the CDR3: TGTGCCAGCAGTACACAGGGGCTGAATTCCTTTTACAATGAGCAGTTCTTC.

The gene calls are TRBV19 and TRBJ2-3; 9 bases fit TRBD2. The germline V gene has CDR1 LNHDA and CDR2 SQIVND (reference sequence). CDR3 length: 17 residues. Germline trimming cut 1 base from V and 3 bases from J; bases unmatched to any gene: 8. CDR3 sequence reads: CASSIVARGGRTDTQYF. The CDR3 coding sequence is TGTGCCAGTAGTATAGTTGCGCGGGGGGGCCGGACAGATACGCAGTATTTT.

The CDR3 sequence: CASSLDRLVPTSYEQYF. The CDR3 DNA sequence: TGTGCCAGCAGCTTGGATCGATTGGTCCCTACCTCCTACGAGCAGTACTTC. The V call is TRBV5-4, the J call TRBJ2-7; D uncertain. Germline-derived CDR1 and CDR2 are SGHNT and YYREEE (reference sequence). Trimming removed 0 bases from V and 0 bases from J, with 16 bases in between. The CDR3 sequence is 17 residues long.

This clone was found once. The chain couples TRBV19 to TRBJ1-5; D is possibly TRBD1 (5 bases). V was cut by 5 bases and J by 4 bases, with 12 bases left in between. The CDR3 is made up of 14 amino acids. Per germline, CDR1 LNHDA and CDR2 SQIVND (reference sequence). CDR3 protein: CASSFGGTNQPQHF. For the CDR3, the DNA is TGTGCCAGTAGTTTCGGGGGTACGAATCAGCCCCAGCATTTT.

V gene TRBV6-5 combines with J gene TRBJ1-6; possibly TRBD1 for D (5 bases). Germline values: CDR1 MNHEY, CDR2 SVGAGI. V lost 7 bases and J lost 4, with 14 bases in between. This CDR3 comprises 15 residues. The CDR3 coding sequence is TGTGCCAGCACGGGGGGATATAATTATAATTCACCCCTCCACTTT. Protein product: CASTGGYNYNSPLHF.